This TCR beta chain stems from a study of cytomegalovirus exposure and HLA in healthy donors (TCRdb year 2017). For the study in its entirety: An earlier analysis of roughly 630 of the donors reported 250 to 300 Gb of sequence data and roughly 100 million unique TCR beta sequences from approximately 180 million T cells. The study combined high-throughput TCR immunosequencing, statistical association of individual TCRs with disease status, and machine learning to predict cytomegalovirus infection status. The study aimed to test whether cataloging public T cell receptors could reveal signatures of past pathogen exposure. HLA typing covered class I and class II loci at four-digit resolution. The study used immunosequencing to profile the T cell repertoires of 666 subjects and linked those repertoires to cytomegalovirus serostatus. Donor age, sex, ethnicity and CMV serostatus were collected together with the repertoire data. A later analysis re-analyzed previously published TCR beta repertoires from approximately 670 donors and added high-resolution HLA genotyping to study TCR occurrence patterns. Of the approximately 400 genotyped donors, 81% fell in the genetic ancestry cluster associated with self-reported Caucasian donors. The number of donors typed differed by locus, with 629-630 for A, B, C, DRB1 and DQB1, more than 500 for DQA1, 600 to 610 for DPA1, and around 460 for DPB1. An earlier analysis of 450 to 750 of the donors used high-throughput TCR beta sequencing to judge whether each TCR beta V gene segment behaved as functional or pseudogenic. An early release that covered more than 550 HLA-typed donors contained about 300 gigabases of sequencing data and 85 million to 100 million unique TCR sequences. In a later genetic analysis, genome-wide SNP genotypes for about 65% of the roughly 670 donors were used, and that subset was treated as a discovery cohort. Every repertoire in the discovery cohort had been generated on one and the same sequencing platform. About five DR-DQ haplotypes were treated as single units for association and clustering because of strong linkage in the cohort. Among 300 to 500 genotyped donors of the cohort, an average of approximately 240,000 unique TCR beta nucleotide sequences was sequenced per donor, of which about 18% were non-productive. Besides the first cohort of 666 subjects, a separate validation cohort made up of roughly 120 different subjects was used. The later analysis used no new phenotypic data to find candidate immune exposures, relying instead on TCR beta sequences and their occurrence across donors.

According to the germline V gene, CDR1 reads SGHTS and CDR2 reads YDEGEE. Its CDR3 holds 12 amino acids, cysteine through phenylalanine. The entry retains the CDR3 DNA only, 36 bases that are in frame from base 1. The cohort was made up of about 670 healthy bone marrow donors. At the time of sampling, all cohort members were nominally healthy, though unrecorded immune exposures were likely present. The donor tested CMV seropositive and was one of the 289 seropositive cohort members. A peripheral blood sample was collected from each donor, and TCR beta sequencing was performed on peripheral blood mononuclear cells. Genomic DNA was extracted from the blood cell samples with the Qiagen DNeasy Blood Extraction Kit. For this clone: Its antigen is currently not known. One junction end does not reproduce the germline sequence, and a read error may be involved.

The investigation overall reported the following: A further reported finding was that TCR beta sequences accurately predicted the HLA-A and HLA-B alleles for most subjects in the first cohort. According to a later analysis, TCR association rates differed among HLA loci, with DRB1 alleles showing the most associated TCRs and HLA-C alleles showing the fewest. The only immune exposure information available for the cohort was CMV serostatus. A few of the identified cytomegalovirus-associated TCR beta chains were confirmed in vitro to be specific for cytomegalovirus antigens. In a later analysis, HLA-associated TCR beta chains showed more clonal expansion and lower generation probabilities than non-associated chains that were equally common. The study gave a list of 150 to 200 TCR beta chains associated with cytomegalovirus. In a later genetic analysis, a missense DCLRE1C variant was associated with V-gene and J-gene trimming of TCR beta chains, and the association was replicated in an independent cohort. Most TCR sequences were seen in very few donors, while some public TCRs were found in many individuals. Some IMGT-functional V segments, including TRBV6-2 and TRBV6-3, could not be told apart with the 87-base-pair reads, so those segments were excluded. In an earlier analysis of around 600 of the donors, most TCR beta V segments appeared in productive rearrangements about 90% or about 30% of the time, broadly matching IMGT annotations. The classifier was reported to diagnose cytomegalovirus status with high specificity and sensitivity in both the original and validation cohorts. Roughly uniform sequencing depth across donors was assumed in presence/absence analyses, although this assumption may not hold. In a later genetic analysis, fewer N-insertions in productive TCRs were reported among donors in an Asian-associated ancestry cluster than the roughly 700-donor mean. In a later analysis, several top co-occurrence clusters were reported to appear linked to parvovirus B19, influenza, CMV and Epstein-Barr virus. The sequencing pipeline was judged likely to have produced a cluster of highly shared sequence variants as a technical artifact. Correlated functional status among segregating V segments might be attributable to linkage disequilibrium, but an unknown experimental factor could not be ruled out. Because HLA typing was missing for some donors at each locus, association tests included only the typed subset. According to a later analysis, most CMV-associated TCR beta chains appeared to be HLA-restricted, and the HLA associations seemed to be driven largely by CMV exposure. When HLA alleles, especially DR and DQ, strongly co-occurred, TCR associations were difficult to assign to individual alleles. According to the authors, the approach could potentially be generalized to other disease states and immunological phenotypes. Only TCR beta chains were sequenced in this cohort, and the absence of alpha or paired-chain data limited detectable features. The earlier analysis of almost 600 of the donors excluded roughly 17 rarely observed V segments, including chromosome 9 orphons, because counts were too low. Specific HLA alleles were associated with over 15,000 TCR beta sequences at a false discovery rate of 0.05 in a later analysis.

The library came from the immunoSEQ multiplex PCR assay. A mixture of 60 forward primers for TCR Vbeta segments and 13 reverse primers for TCR Jbeta segments was used in the multiplex PCR. The CDR3 region of rearranged TCR beta genes was amplified from genomic DNA with a multiplex PCR assay. The Illumina HiSeq System was used to sequence the amplified TCR beta libraries as 87-base-pair reads. The authors' analysis ran thus. A later analysis tallied roughly 76 million unique TCR beta chains across the 640 or so repertoires, and some 10 million of those chains were shared by two or more donors. To remove PCR and sequencing errors, raw reads were error-corrected and collapsed into unique sequences using a nearest-neighbor algorithm that merged closely related sequences. CDR3 sequences were aligned to IMGT reference sequences to assign V, D and J gene segments. For a sequence to be retained, a match of at least six nucleotides was required to both a V gene segment and a J gene segment. Rearrangements were classified as productive when the CDR3 lacked stop codons and remained in frame with V and J, and all other rearrangements were classified as non-productive. CDR3 was defined according to IMGT convention as the region running from the second conserved V-encoded cysteine to the conserved J-encoded phenylalanine. In an earlier analysis of approximately 590 of the donors, sequences lacking an unambiguous match to a single V gene segment were excluded. An earlier analysis of several hundred of the donors called V segments functional above 56.7% productive rearrangements and segregating when the between-donor standard deviation exceeded 5%. A statistical classification framework was built for diagnosing cytomegalovirus status from the catalog of TCR beta chain sequences. A later analysis assigned V and J genes by comparing TCR nucleotide sequences with IMGT/GENE-DB human TR gene sequences. A later analysis assigned CDR3 sequences and most-parsimonious VDJ recombination scenarios with the TCRdist pipeline. In a later analysis, each TCR beta chain was defined by its CDR3 amino acid sequence together with its V-gene family, and reads lacking a unique V-gene family were excluded. To address suspected cross-contamination and a sequencing artifact, a later analysis removed around 590 highly shared, low-generation-probability nucleotide sequences. In a later analysis, a clonal expansion index was calculated for each public chain from normalized within-repertoire ranks of inferred template counts. In a later analysis, generation probabilities were computed with a VDJ recombination model fitted to out-of-frame rearrangements, and the resulting probabilities were checked against IGoR. Hypergeometric tests were used in a later analysis to score TCR-TCR, TCR-HLA and TCR-CMV co-occurrence, with a repertoire-size bias correction applied to the TCR pairs. To estimate false discovery rates, a later analysis permuted the HLA or CMV assignments 20 times. In a later analysis, co-occurring TCRs were grouped with DBSCAN, and TCRdist sequence similarity was added when clustering was performed within HLA-allele-positive subsets. For co-occurrence clustering, repertoires with fewer than 30,000 or more than 120,000 public chains were excluded, along with roughly five repertoires with anomalous nucleotide sharing. The source is immuneACCESS, and TCRdb retained only in-frame sequences with V and J called. Part of the clones is not carried over; for the studies checked, unresolved V genes explain less than half of this, and the remainder is unexplained. V, J and clone size derive from that table, while D and trimming were established from the DNA sequence. The sample includes 95,000 to 150,000 clones, with over 60% observed a single time. Of the sample, about 13% is held by the ten largest clones.

Material: PBMCs. The sequence links TRBV5-8 to TRBJ2-7, with the D gene not confidently named. The clonotype originates from a woman aged 55-69 years in good health and CMV-seropositive. The CDR3 here reads CANSHSPYEQYF. The sequenced DNA: TGTGCCAACAGCCATTCCCCCTACGAGCAGTACTTC.